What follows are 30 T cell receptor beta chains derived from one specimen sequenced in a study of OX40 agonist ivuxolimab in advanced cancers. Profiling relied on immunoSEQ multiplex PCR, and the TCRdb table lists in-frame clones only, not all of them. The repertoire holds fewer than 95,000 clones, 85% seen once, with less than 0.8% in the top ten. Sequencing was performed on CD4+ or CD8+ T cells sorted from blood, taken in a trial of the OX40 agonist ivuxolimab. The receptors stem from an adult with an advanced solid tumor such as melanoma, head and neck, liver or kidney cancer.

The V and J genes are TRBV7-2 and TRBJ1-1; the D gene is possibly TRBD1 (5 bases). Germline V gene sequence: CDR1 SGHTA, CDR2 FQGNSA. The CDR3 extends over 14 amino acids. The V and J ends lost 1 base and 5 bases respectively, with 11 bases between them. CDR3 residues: CASSLDPGTTEAFF. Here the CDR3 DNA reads TGTGCCAGCAGCTTAGATCCCGGGACTACTGAAGCTTTCTTT.

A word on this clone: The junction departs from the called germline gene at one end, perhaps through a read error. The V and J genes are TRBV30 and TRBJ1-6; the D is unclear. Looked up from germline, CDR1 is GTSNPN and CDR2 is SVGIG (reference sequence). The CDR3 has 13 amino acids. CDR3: CAGRGQPDSPLHF. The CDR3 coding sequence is TGTGCCGGGAGAGGGCAGCCCGATTCACCCCTCCACTTT.

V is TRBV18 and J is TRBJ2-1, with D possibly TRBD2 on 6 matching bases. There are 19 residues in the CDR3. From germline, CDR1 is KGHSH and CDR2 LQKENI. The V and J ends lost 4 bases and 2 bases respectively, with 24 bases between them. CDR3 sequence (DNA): TGTGCCAGCTCACGGGAGGACCCCAGGCAGGTAGGGGCCTACAATGAGCAGTTCTTC. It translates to CASSREDPRQVGAYNEQFF.

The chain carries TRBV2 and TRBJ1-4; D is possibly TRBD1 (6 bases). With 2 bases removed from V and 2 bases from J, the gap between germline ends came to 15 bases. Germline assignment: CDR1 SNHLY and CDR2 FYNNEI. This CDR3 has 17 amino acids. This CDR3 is CASSEFGGAPTNEKLFF. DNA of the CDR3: TGTGCCAGCAGTGAATTTGGGGGGGCGCCGACTAATGAAAAACTGTTTTTT. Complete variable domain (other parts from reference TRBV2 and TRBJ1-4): EPEVTQTPSHQVTQMGQEVILRCVPISNHLYFYWYRQILGQKVEFLVSFYNNEISEKSEIFDDQFSVERPDGSNFTLKIRSTKLEDSAMYFCASSEFGGAPTNEKLFFGSGTQLSVL.

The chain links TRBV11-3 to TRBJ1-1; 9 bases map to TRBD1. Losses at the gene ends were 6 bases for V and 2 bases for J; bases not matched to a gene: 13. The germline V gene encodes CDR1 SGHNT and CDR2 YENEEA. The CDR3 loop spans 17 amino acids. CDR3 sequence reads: CASRTGGGALVNTEAFF. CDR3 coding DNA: TGTGCCAGCAGGACAGGGGGAGGTGCATTGGTCAACACTGAAGCTTTCTTT.

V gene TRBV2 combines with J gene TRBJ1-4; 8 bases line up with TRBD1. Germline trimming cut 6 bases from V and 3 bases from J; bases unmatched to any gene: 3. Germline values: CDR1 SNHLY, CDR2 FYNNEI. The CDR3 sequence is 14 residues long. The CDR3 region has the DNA TGTGCCAGCAGCAGGGGGCTGGCTAATGAAAAACTGTTTTTT. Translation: CASSRGLANEKLFF.

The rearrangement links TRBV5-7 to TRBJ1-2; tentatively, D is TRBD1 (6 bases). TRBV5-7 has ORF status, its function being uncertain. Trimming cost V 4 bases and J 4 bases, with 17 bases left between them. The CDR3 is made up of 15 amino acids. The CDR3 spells CASSQSRGRLYGYTF. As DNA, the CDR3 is TGTGCCAGCAGCCAGAGCAGGGGAAGACTCTATGGCTACACCTTC.

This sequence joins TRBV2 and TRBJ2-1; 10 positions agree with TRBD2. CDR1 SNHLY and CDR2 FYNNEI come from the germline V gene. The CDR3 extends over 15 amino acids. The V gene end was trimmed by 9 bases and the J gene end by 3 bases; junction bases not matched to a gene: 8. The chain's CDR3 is CARGLIAGGYNEQFF. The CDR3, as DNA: TGTGCCAGGGGGCTGATAGCGGGGGGCTACAATGAGCAGTTCTTC.

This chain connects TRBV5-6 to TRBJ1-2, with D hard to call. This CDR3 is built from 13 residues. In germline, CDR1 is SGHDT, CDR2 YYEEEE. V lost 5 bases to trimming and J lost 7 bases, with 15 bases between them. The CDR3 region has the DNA TGTGCCAGCAGAACACCACTTGGTAGTGGCTACACCTTC. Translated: CASRTPLGSGYTF.

CDR3 region: CASSPQDRPNTEAFF. The CDR3 DNA sequence: TGTGCCAGCTCACCCCAGGACAGGCCCAACACTGAAGCTTTCTTT. The gene calls are TRBV18 and TRBJ1-1, with 7 positions matching TRBD1. Germline CDR1 KGHSH, CDR2 LQKENI. The CDR3 has 15 amino acids. J gave up 2 bases and V 3 bases, and 6 bases lay outside the gene matches. The full variable domain, rest sourced from reference TRBV18 and TRBJ1-1, is NAGVMQNPRHLVRRRGQEARLRCSPMKGHSHVYWYRQLPEEGLKFMVYLQKENIIDESGMPKERFSAEFPKEGPSILRIQQVVRGDSAAYFCASSPQDRPNTEAFFGQGTRLTVV.

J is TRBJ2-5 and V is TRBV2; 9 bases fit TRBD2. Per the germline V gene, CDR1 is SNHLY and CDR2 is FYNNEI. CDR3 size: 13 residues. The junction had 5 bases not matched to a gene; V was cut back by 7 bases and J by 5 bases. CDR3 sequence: CASKGGGAETQYF. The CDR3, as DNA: TGTGCCAGCAAGGGCGGGGGGGCCGAGACCCAGTACTTC.

The CDR3 DNA follows: TGTGCCAGCAGTGAAATTCTAGCAACTAATGAAAAACTGTTTTTT. Residues: CASSEILATNEKLFF. The chain links TRBV6-1 to TRBJ1-4, with D uncertain. This CDR3 spans 15 amino acids. V was clipped by 2 bases and J by 0 bases, with 7 bases between them. Germline V lookup: CDR1 MNHNS, CDR2 SASEGT.

CDR3 sequence reads: CASSLSGGVNTGELFF. CDR3 bases: TGTGCCAGCTCGCTTAGCGGGGGCGTGAACACCGGGGAGCTGTTTTTT. The genes are TRBV7-9 and TRBJ2-2, with 9 bases aligning to TRBD2. Trimming removed 8 bases from V and 1 base from J; junction bases left unmatched: 8. Per germline, CDR1 SEHNR and CDR2 FQNEAQ (reference sequence). The CDR3 spans 16 residues.

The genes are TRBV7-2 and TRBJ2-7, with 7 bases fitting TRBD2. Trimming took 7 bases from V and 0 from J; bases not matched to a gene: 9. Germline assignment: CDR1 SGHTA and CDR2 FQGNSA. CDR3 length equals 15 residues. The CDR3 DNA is TGTGCCAGCACACCCAGGGCTAGCGGCTCCTACGAGCAGTACTTC. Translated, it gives CASTPRASGSYEQYF.

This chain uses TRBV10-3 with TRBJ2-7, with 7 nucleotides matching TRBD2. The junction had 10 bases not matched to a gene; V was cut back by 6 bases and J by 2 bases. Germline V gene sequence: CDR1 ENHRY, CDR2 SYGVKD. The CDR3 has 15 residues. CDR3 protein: CAIRSSSRGAYEQYF. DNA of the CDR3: TGTGCCATCAGGTCGTCCAGTCGGGGGGCCTACGAGCAGTACTTC.

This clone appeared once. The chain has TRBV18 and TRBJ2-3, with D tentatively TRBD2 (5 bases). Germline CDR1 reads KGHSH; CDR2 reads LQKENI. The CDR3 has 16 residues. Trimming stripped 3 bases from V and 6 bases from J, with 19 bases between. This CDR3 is CASSPRRSGGRDTQYF. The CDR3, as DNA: TGTGCCAGCTCACCCCGTAGGTCGGGCGGGCGGGATACGCAGTATTTT.

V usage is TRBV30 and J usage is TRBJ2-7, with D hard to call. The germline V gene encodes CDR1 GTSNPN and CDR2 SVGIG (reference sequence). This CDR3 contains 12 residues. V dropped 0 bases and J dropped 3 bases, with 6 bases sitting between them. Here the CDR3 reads CAWSVPGYEQYF. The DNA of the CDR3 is TGTGCCTGGAGTGTGCCAGGCTACGAGCAGTACTTC.

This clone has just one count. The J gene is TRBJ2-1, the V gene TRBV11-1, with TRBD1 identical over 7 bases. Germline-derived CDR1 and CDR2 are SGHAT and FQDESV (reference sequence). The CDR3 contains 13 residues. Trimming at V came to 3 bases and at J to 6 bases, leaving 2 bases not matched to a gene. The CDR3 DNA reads TGTGCCAGCAGCTTTGACAGGGTCAATGAGCAGTTCTTC. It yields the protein CASSFDRVNEQFF.

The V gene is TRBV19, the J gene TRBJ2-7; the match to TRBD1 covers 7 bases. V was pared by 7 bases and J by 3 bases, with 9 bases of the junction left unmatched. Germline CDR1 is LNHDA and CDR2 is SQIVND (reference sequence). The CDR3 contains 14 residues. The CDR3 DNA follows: TGTGCCAGTAAACCACGCCCAGGGGGCTACGAGCAGTACTTC. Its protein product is CASKPRPGGYEQYF.

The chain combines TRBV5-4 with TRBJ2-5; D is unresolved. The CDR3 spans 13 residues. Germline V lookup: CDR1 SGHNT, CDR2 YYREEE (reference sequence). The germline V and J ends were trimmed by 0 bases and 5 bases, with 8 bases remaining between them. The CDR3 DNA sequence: TGTGCCAGCAGCTTGGAGAATCGGGAGACCCAGTACTTC. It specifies CASSLENRETQYF.

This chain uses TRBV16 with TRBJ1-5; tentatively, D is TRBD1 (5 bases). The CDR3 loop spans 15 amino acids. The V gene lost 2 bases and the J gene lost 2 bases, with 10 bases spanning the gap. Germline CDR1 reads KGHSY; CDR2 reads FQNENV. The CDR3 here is CASSQRDGGNQPQHF. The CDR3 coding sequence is TGTGCCAGCAGCCAAAGGGACGGGGGCAATCAGCCCCAGCATTTT.

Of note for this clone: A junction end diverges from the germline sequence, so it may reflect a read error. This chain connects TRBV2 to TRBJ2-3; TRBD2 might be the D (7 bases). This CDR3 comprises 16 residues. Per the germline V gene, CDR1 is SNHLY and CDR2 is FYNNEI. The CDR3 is CASTEWPGGHTDTQYF. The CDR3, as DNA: TGTGCCAGCACTGAATGGCCGGGGGGCCACACAGATACGCAGTATTTT.

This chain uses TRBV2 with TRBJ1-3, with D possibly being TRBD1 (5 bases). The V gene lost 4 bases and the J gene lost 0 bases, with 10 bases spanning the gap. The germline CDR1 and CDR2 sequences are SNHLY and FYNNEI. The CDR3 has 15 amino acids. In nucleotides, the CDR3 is TGTGCCAGCAGTGGCGGGACTTCCTCTGGAAACACCATATATTTT. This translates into CASSGGTSSGNTIYF.

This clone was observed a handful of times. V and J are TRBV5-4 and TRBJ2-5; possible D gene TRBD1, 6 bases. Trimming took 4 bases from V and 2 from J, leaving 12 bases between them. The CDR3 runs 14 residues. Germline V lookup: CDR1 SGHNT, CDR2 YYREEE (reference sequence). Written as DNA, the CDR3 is TGTGCCAGCAGCACACAGGGTAGTCAAGAGACCCAGTACTTC. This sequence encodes CASSTQGSQETQYF.

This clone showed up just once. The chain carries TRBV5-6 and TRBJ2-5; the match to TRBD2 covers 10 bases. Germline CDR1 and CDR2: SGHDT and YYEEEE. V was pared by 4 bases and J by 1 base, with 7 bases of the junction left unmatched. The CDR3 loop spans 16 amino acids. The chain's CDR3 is CASSLNSGGLQETQYF. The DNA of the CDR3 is TGTGCCAGCAGCCTCAATAGCGGGGGGCTCCAAGAGACCCAGTACTTC.

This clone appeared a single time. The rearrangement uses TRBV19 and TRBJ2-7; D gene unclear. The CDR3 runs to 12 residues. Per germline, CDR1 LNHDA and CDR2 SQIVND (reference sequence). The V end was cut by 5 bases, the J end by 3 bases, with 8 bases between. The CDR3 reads CASSDLDYEQYF. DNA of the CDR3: TGTGCCAGTAGTGACCTCGACTACGAGCAGTACTTC. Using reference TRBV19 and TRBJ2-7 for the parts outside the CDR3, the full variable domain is DGGITQSPKYLFRKEGQNVTLSCEQNLNHDAMYWYRQDPGQGLRLIYYSQIVNDFQKGDIAEGYSVSREKKESFPLTVTSAQKNPTAFYLCASSDLDYEQYFGPGTRLTVT.

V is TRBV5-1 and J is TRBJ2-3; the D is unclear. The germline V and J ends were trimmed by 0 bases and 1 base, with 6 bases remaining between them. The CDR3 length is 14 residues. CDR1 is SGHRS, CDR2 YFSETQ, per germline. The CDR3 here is CASSLGLGTDTQYF. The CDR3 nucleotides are TGCGCCAGCAGCTTGGGGTTGGGCACAGATACGCAGTATTTT. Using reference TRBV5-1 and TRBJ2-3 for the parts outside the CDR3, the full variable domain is KAGVTQTPRYLIKTRGQQVTLSCSPISGHRSVSWYQQTPGQGLQFLFEYFSETQRNKGNFPGRFSGRQFSNSRSEMNVSTLELGDSALYLCASSLGLGTDTQYFGPGTRLTVL.

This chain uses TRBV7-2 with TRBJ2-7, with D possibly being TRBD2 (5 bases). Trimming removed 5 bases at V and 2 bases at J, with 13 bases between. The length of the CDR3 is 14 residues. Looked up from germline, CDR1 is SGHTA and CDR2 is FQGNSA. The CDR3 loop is CASSPRAGPYEQYF. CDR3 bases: TGTGCCAGCAGCCCTCGTGCGGGCCCCTACGAGCAGTACTTC. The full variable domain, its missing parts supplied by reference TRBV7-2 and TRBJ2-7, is GAGVSQSPSNKVTEKGKDVELRCDPISGHTALYWYRQSLGQGLEFLIYFQGNSAPDKSGLPSDRFSAERTGGSVSTLTIQRTQQEDSAVYLCASSPRAGPYEQYFGPGTRLTVT.

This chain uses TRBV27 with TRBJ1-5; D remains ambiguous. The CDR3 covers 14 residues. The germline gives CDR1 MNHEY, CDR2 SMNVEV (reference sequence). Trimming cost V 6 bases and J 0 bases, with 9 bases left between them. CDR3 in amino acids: CASSETYSNQPQHF. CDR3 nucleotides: TGTGCCAGCAGCGAGACATATAGCAATCAGCCCCAGCATTTT.

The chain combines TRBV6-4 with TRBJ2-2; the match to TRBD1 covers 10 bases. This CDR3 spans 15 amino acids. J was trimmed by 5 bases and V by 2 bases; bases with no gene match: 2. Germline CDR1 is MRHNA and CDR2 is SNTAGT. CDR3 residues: CASSDMGQGTGELFF. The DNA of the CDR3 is TGTGCCAGCAGTGACATGGGACAGGGGACCGGGGAGCTGTTTTTT.